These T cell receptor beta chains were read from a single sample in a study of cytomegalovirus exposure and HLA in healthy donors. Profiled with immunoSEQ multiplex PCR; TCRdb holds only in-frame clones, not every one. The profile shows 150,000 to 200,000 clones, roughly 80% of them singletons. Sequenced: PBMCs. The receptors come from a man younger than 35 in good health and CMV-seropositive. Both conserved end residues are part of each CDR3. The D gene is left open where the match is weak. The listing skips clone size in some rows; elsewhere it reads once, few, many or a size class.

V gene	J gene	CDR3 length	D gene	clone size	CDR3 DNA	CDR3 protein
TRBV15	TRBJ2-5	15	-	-	TGTGCCACCAGCAGAGATCGTGGGCAGGGCGCGACCCAGTACTTC	CATSRDRGQGATQYF
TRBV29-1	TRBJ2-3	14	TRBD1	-	TGCAGCGTTTCGGGACAGTTGAGCACAGATACGCAGTATTTT	CSVSGQLSTDTQYF
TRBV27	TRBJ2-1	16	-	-	TGTGCCAGCAGACCCTCCCTAGCCTCCACCATCAATGAGCAGTTCTTC	CASRPSLASTINEQFF
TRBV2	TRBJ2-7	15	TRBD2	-	TGTGCCAGCAAATGGGGTAGCGGGAGGGCCTACGAGCAGTACTTC	CASKWGSGRAYEQYF
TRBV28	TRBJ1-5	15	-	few	TGTGCCAGCAGTTTATTTTGGCCTCCCAATCAGCCCCAGCATTTT	CASSLFWPPNQPQHF
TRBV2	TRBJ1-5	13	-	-	TGTGCCAGCAGTGGGGAGACTAGACAGCCCCAGCATTTT	CASSGETRQPQHF
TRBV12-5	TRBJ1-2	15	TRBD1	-	TGTGCTAGTGGTTTGGTGCAGGGGGCGATCCGTGGCTACACCTTC	CASGLVQGAIRGYTF
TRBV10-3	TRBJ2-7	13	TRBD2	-	TGTGCCATCAGTGATCTAGCGGTCTACGAGCAGTACTTC	CAISDLAVYEQYF
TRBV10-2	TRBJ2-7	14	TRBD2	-	TGCGCCAGCAGAGACTGGACTAGCGGGAGCGGGCAGTACTTC	CASRDWTSGSGQYF
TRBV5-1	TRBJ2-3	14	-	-	TGCGCCAGCAGCTTGGGCCAGGGGGGAGATACGCAGTATTTT	CASSLGQGGDTQYF
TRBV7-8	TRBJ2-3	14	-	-	TGTGCCAGCAGCTTATTGGAGGGCTCAGATACGCAGTATTTT	CASSLLEGSDTQYF
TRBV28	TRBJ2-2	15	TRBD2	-	TGTGCCAGCAGTGGAGCGGGAGGGCTCACCGGGGAGCTGTTTTTT	CASSGAGGLTGELFF
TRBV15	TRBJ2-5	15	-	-	TGTGCCACCAGCAGAAGACAGCAATCTCAAGAGACCCAGTACTTC	CATSRRQQSQETQYF
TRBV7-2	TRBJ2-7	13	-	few	TGTGCCAGCAGCTTAAACAGGGACTACGAGCAGTACTTC	CASSLNRDYEQYF
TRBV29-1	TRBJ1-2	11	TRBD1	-	TGCAGCGTTTTAAGGGGGCCTGGCTACCCCTTC	CSVLRGPGYPF
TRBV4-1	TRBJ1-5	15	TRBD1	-	TGCGCCAGCAGCCAAGATCCGCAGGGGGCTCAGCCCCAGCATTTT	CASSQDPQGAQPQHF
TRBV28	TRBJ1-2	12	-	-	TGTGCCAGCAGTTCCGGACAGCATGGCTACACCTTC	CASSSGQHGYTF
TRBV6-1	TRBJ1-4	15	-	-	TGTGCCAGCAGTGGCCGTCCTGCACTTAATGAAAAACTGTTTTTT	CASSGRPALNEKLFF
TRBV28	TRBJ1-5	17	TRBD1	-	TGTGCCAGCAGAGGGGCTTTAGGGACAGGGGGCGATCAGCCCCAGCATTTT	CASRGALGTGGDQPQHF
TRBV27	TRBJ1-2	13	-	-	TGTGCCAGCGGAGCAAATGGGGGAGGTGGCTACACCTTC	CASGANGGGGYTF
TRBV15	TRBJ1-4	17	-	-	TGTGCCACCAGCAGCTCCCCCTTATTATCGACTAATGAAAAACTGTTTTTT	CATSSSPLLSTNEKLFF
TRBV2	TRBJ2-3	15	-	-	TGTGCCAGCAGTGATGAGGGATTAAGCACAGATACGCAGTATTTT	CASSDEGLSTDTQYF
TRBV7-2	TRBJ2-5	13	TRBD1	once	TGTGCCAGCAGCTTAGGGACAGGAGAGACCCAGTACTTC	CASSLGTGETQYF
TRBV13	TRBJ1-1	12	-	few	TGTGCCAGCAGCAGGAGGAACACTGAAGCTTTCTTT	CASSRRNTEAFF
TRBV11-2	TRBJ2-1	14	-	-	TGTGCCAGCAGCTTAAGGACAGCCTACAATGAGCAGTTCTTC	CASSLRTAYNEQFF
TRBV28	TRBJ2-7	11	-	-	TGTGCCAGCAGTTCAAACTACGAGCAGTACTTC	CASSSNYEQYF
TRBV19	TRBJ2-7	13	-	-	TGTGCCAGTAGCTCGAAACACTCCTACGAGCAGTACTTC	CASSSKHSYEQYF
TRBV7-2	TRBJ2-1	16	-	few	TGTGCCAGCAGGGAGGGAGGCGGGCGGATCAACAATGAGCAGTTCTTC	CASREGGGRINNEQFF
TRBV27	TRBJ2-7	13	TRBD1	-	TGTGCCAGCGGAGGGACAGGGAGCGACGAGCAGTACTTC	CASGGTGSDEQYF
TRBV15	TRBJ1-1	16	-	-	TGTGCCACCAGCAGAGATTGGAGTTCGGGGAACACTGAAGCTTTCTTT	CATSRDWSSGNTEAFF
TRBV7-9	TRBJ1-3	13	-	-	TGTGCCAGCAGCGCAGGGTTTGGAAACACCATATATTTT	CASSAGFGNTIYF
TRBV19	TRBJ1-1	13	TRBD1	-	TGTGCCAGTAGTCCCCGACAGGGGCATGAAGCTTTCTTT	CASSPRQGHEAFF
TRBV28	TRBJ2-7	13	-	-	TGTGCCAGCAGTTTGTCCTTCCGCTACGAGCAGTACTTC	CASSLSFRYEQYF
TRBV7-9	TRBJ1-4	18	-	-	TGTTCCAGCAGCTTACCGTCCGACGGGGGAGGGCCTAATGAAAAACTGTTTTTT	CSSSLPSDGGGPNEKLFF
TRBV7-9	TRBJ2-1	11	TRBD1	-	TGTGCCAGCAGCCGACAGGGTGGGGGTATCTTC	CASSRQGGGIF
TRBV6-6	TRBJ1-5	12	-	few	TGTGCCAGCGGGGGAGGGTACTGTGCCCAGCATTTT	CASGGGYCAQHF
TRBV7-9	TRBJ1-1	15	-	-	TGTGCCAGCAGCTTCCTCCAGGGAGGGATCGCTGAAGCTTTCTTT	CASSFLQGGIAEAFF
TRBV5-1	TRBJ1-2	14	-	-	TGCGCCAGCAGCTTTACCGGGACATCCTATGGCTACACCTTC	CASSFTGTSYGYTF
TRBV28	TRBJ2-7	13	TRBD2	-	TGTGCCAGCCGACTAGCGGGATTCCACGAGCAGTACTTC	CASRLAGFHEQYF
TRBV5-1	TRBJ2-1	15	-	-	TGCGCCAGCAGGACTAGTGATAATCCCTACAATGAGCAGTTCTTC	CASRTSDNPYNEQFF
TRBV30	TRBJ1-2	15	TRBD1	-	TGTGCCTGGACGCGCGAGGACAGGCCTAACTATGGCTACACCTTC	CAWTREDRPNYGYTF
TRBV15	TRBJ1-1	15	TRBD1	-	TGTGCCACCAGCAGTCAAAGGGGGCCAGGGACTGAAGCTTTCTTT	CATSSQRGPGTEAFF
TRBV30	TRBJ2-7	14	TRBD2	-	TGTGCCTGGATTAGCGGGATCGTACCCTACGAGCAGTACTTC	CAWISGIVPYEQYF
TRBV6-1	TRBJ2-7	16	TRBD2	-	TGTGCCAGCAGTGAAAATTGGGCTAGCGGGAGTCGCGAGCAGTACTTC	CASSENWASGSREQYF
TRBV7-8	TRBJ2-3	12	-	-	TGTGCCAGCAGCACCACTAGAAGGGCGCAGTATTTT	CASSTTRRAQYF
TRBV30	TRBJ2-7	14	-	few	TGTGCCTGGAGTGTAGGGGTTGCCCCCTACGAGCAGTACTTC	CAWSVGVAPYEQYF
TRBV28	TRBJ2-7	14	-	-	TGTGCCAGCAGTGCCTTAGTAAATCTCGACGAGCAGTACTTC	CASSALVNLDEQYF
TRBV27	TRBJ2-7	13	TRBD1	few	TGTGCCAGCAGTTTAGGCCTTGGACAGGTACAGTACTTC	CASSLGLGQVQYF
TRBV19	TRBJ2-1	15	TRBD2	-	TGTGCCAGTAGGAAACTAGCGGGAGGGCCCAATGAGCAGTTCTTC	CASRKLAGGPNEQFF
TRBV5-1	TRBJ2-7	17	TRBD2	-	TGCGCCAGCAGCCTGACTAGCGGGCCCCCGGGTGTCGGCGAGCAGTACTTC	CASSLTSGPPGVGEQYF
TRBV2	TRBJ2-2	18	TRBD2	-	TGTGCCAGCAGTGAGGGGACTAGCGGGAGTTTAGGGACCGGGGAGCTGTTTTTT	CASSEGTSGSLGTGELFF
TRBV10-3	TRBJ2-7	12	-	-	TGTGCCATCAGTGTTAAACAGGACGAGCAGTACTTC	CAISVKQDEQYF
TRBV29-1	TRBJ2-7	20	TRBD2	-	TGCAGCGTCTTGTTAGGGAGCGGTAGGACTAGCGGGAGAAAGTACTACGAGCAGTACTTC	CSVLLGSGRTSGRKYYEQYF
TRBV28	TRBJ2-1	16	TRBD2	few	TGTGCCAGCAGCCCCTGGGAGCGGGGGACTTACAATGAGCAGTTCTTC	CASSPWERGTYNEQFF
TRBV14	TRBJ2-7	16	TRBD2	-	TGTGCCAGCAGCCCAGGACTAGCGGGAAAGAACGGGGAGCAGTACTTC	CASSPGLAGKNGEQYF
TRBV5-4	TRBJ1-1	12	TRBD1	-	TGTGCCAGCAGCTACCAGGGGGCTGAAGCTTTCTTT	CASSYQGAEAFF
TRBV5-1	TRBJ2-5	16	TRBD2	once	TGCGCCAGCACCCTGAGGGGTAGCGGGACCAAAGAGACCCAGTACTTC	CASTLRGSGTKETQYF